Sequencing of this T cell receptor beta chain was carried out in a study of post-analysis software for immune sequencing data. Study-wide background: Clinical courses comprised relapsing-remitting, secondary progressive and progressive-relapsing multiple sclerosis. Findings of the study overall: About 5 TRBV segments occurring more often in patients than controls included TRBV5-6, TRBV5-1 and TRBV20-1. Batch-matched samples strongly co-clustered by F measure. Patients with multiple sclerosis recorded significantly lower normalized Chao1 diversity than controls, the study found.

The germline V gene has CDR1 SGDLS and CDR2 YYNGEE. The trim removed 2 bases at V and 4 bases at J, leaving 9 bases unmatched. This CDR3 comprises 16 residues. Notes on this clonotype: The antigen remains unidentified.

Presence of unique molecular identifiers characterized the TCR beta cDNA libraries. Around 460,000 cDNA molecules came from around 1 to 9.1 million T cells. TCRdb used MiXCR to reprocess the PCR reads, holding one entry per CDR3 protein. The table has under 900,000 distinct CDR3 sequences, roughly 58% seen once; the top ten hold approximately 4.4%. The chain carries TRBV9 and TRBJ2-3, with TRBD1 matching 8 bases. The source of this sequence is a girl aged 5 to 17 with multiple sclerosis. Material: blood. CDR3 loop: CASSVWTGQPPDTQYF. DNA of the CDR3: TGTGCCAGCAGCGTGTGGACAGGGCAACCCCCAGATACGCAGTATTTT. Drawing the rest from reference TRBV9 and TRBJ2-3, the complete variable domain is DSGVTQTPKHLITATGQRVTLRCSPRSGDLSVYWYQQSLDQGLQFLIQYYNGEERAKGNILERFSAQQFPDLHSELNLSSLELGDSALYFCASSVWTGQPPDTQYFGPGTRLTVL.